The clone carrying this T cell receptor beta chain was observed a single time. Its specificity is unknown. This record belongs to a study of Graves' ophthalmopathy and Graves' hyperthyroidism. Whole-study context: Hyperthyroidism was classified as stable if no ophthalmopathy occurred within 18 months of follow-up.

From RNA, the CDR3 regions of TCR beta chains were amplified and sequenced. An initial RT-PCR round employing HTBI primers preceded a second-round multiplex PCR. TCRdb re-analysed the multiplex PCR reads in MiXCR, keeping a single row per CDR3 protein. Altogether around 1.1 million distinct CDR3 sequences are present, about 40% being singletons, with the ten largest covering around 10%. Eligible hyperthyroidism cases comprised new diagnoses of under 2 months' duration in individuals aged 18 to 65. Establishment of the diagnosis relied upon clinical symptoms, serum thyroxine, TRAb, thyroid ultrasound and orbital computed tomography. This CDR3 region has 12 residues. Germline V gene data show CDR1 as ENHRY and CDR2 as SYGVKD. Findings and caveats of the study: The 13-signature model separated ophthalmopathy from stable hyperthyroidism at around 88% sensitivity and around 80% specificity.

This chain connects TRBV10-3 to TRBJ2-5; D remains ambiguous. TRBJ2-7 matches the DNA end more closely, so the J call is doubtful. The sample consisted of peripheral blood or thyroid tissue (not recorded which). The source of this sequence is an adult man with Graves' hyperthyroidism. The CDR3 sequence: CAISGHTYEQYF. CDR3 bases: TGTGCCATCAGTGGACATACCTACGAGCAGTACTTC.